This T cell receptor beta chain was profiled in a study of blood T cell repertoires in COVID-19 (dated by TCRdb to 2020 to 2022). Regarding the study in general: Samples from collaborators originated in the United States, Italy and Spain and spanned both the acute and convalescent phases of COVID-19. The prospective study material was composed of cDNA or gDNA derived from T cells, B-cell-depleted T cells, or PBMCs. Subjects who had been exposed to COVID-19, were actively infected with it, or had recovered from it provided the deeply sampled blood TCRbeta repertoires that made up the dataset. The repertoires were released in a freely available public database meant as a resource for research on the immune response to SARS-CoV-2. The samples were drawn from the first 160 participants of the ongoing ImmuneRACE study and from 950 to 1,500 subjects provided by 6 global collaborators. Sample metadata almost always included a de-identified subject ID, COVID-19 status, age in years and sex. Where available, HLA class I and class II types were taken from metadata supplied by the sample provider and were not determined by assay-based typing. The full study reports these points: The amount of clinical and demographic metadata varied by source and participant and was provided uncurated.

Participants in the prospective study were aged about 18 to 90 years, lived in about two dozen United States geographic areas, and enrolled through a virtual design. In the prospective study, participants were assigned to cohorts based on the clinical history participants reported in a screening survey and a study questionnaire. Exposed participants were defined as having been in contact with someone with a PCR-confirmed or clinician-diagnosed COVID-19 case within 2 weeks of study entry. In the prospective study, mobile phlebotomists collected whole blood, serum and a nasopharyngeal or oropharyngeal swab from each participant. Over a 2-month period, participants in the prospective study had the option of providing additional blood draws and questionnaires. Before DNA extraction, blood samples from the prospective study were shipped at room temperature or frozen. The immunoSEQ Assay, a bias-controlled multiplex PCR, was used to amplify TCRbeta CDR3 regions from genomic DNA. Concerning the study's data processing: The number of nucleated cells in each sample was estimated from the amplification of reference gene primers within the assay. Sequence reads were collapsed and filtered to measure the absolute abundance of every unique TCRbeta CDR3 rearrangement. For each sample, productive Simpson clonality was calculated as the square root of Simpson's diversity index across productive rearrangements. Sourced from immuneACCESS, this table was stored by TCRdb with only in-frame sequences that have V and J called. A share of the clones is absent; for the studies checked, an unresolved V gene accounts for under half, and the remainder has no known explanation. V, J and clone size are taken as reported in that table, and D and trimming were inferred from the DNA itself. The sample contains hundreds of thousands of clones, 85% of them found a single time. The ten largest clones represent under 2% of the sample.

This clone was recorded a few times. This clone's antigen is unknown. Base qualities are not recorded, but no much larger clone differs from it by a single base. The sequence derives from a young woman who had been exposed to COVID-19. Sequenced input: PBMCs or T cells enriched from blood (not recorded which).

The CDR3 amino acid sequence is: CASSPTDRAGKQYF. The nucleotides are TGTGCCAGCAGTCCCACGGACAGGGCAGGCAAGCAGTACTTC. Recombination joined TRBV27 with TRBJ2-7, with TRBD1 identical over 8 junction bases. The CDR3 covers 14 residues, taking in both the cysteine and the phenylalanine. Only the CDR3 DNA stays, 42 bases, in frame from base 1. According to the germline V gene (reference sequence), CDR1 reads MNHEY and CDR2 reads SMNVEV. Here V drops 5 bases and J drops 8 bases, and the junction holds 11 bases not matched to any gene.